This TCR beta chain was profiled in a study of a mutant IDH1 vaccine in newly diagnosed glioma. The time point: week 35, safety follow-up. Alongside topical imiquimod, each dose of vaccine comprised 300 ug of mutant IDH1 20-mer peptide. Of note for this clone: As yet, its antigen is unknown.

The data were produced by immunoSEQ multiplex PCR, yet TCRdb's version contains in-frame clones alone and is incomplete. The sample has just under 70,000 clones; approximately 84% are singletons. V was clipped by 5 bases and J by 8 bases, with 12 bases between them. In germline, CDR1 is SGHTA, CDR2 FQGNSA. The CDR3 loop spans 12 amino acids. Here the sequenced sample was PBMCs, taken from a glioma patient whose treatment included an IDH1 peptide vaccine. This TCR was recovered from a man between 18 and 35 years old with glioma. The chain employs TRBV7-2 and TRBJ1-2, with a tentative D call TRBD1 (6 bases). The CDR3: CASSGYRVGYTF. CDR3 sequence (DNA): TGTGCCAGCAGCGGGTACAGGGTCGGCTACACCTTC.